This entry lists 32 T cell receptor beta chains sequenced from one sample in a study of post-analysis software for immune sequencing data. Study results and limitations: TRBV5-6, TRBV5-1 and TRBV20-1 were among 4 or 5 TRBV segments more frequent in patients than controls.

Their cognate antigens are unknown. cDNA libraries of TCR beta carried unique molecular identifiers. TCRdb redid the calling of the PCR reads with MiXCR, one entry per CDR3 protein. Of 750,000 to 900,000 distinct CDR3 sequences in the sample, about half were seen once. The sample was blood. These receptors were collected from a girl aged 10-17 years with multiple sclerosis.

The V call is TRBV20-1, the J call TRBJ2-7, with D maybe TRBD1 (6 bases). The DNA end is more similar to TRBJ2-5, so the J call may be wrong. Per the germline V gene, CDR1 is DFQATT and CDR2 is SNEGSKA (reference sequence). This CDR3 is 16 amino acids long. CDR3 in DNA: TGCAGTGCTAGACCCGAATCAGACAGGCCTGGGGAGACCCAGTACTTC. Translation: CSARPESDRPGETQYF.

The CDR3 DNA reads TGTGCCAGCAGTCCCCTCACTAGTAGCAATCAGCCCCAGCATTTT. Its protein product is CASSPLTSSNQPQHF. The chain combines TRBV12-3 or TRBV12-4 with TRBJ1-5; D is uncertain. This CDR3 contains 15 residues. V lost 5 bases, J lost 0 bases, and 11 bases lay in between.

The CDR3 bases are TGCGCCAGCAGCTTGGGACAGGGTGACGGAGATACGCAGTATTTT. Amino acids: CASSLGQGDGDTQYF. The chain carries TRBV5-1 and TRBJ2-3, with 7 nucleotides matching TRBD1. CDR3 length: 15 residues. CDR1 and CDR2 (germline): SGHRS, YFSETQ. Trimming at V came to 0 bases and at J to 5 bases, leaving 6 bases not matched to a gene.

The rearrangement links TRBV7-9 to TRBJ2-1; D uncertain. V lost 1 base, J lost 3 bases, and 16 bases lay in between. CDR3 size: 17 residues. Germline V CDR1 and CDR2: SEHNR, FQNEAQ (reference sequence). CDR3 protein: CASSLVSKLRDYNEQFF. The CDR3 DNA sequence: TGTGCCAGCAGCTTAGTCTCCAAGCTCCGCGACTACAATGAGCAGTTCTTC.

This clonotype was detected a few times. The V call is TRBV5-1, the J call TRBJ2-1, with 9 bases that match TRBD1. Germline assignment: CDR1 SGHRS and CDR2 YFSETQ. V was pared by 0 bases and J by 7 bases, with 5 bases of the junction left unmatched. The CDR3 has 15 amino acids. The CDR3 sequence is CASSLGDRVRNEQFF. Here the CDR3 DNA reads TGCGCCAGCAGCTTGGGGGACAGGGTTCGGAATGAGCAGTTCTTC.

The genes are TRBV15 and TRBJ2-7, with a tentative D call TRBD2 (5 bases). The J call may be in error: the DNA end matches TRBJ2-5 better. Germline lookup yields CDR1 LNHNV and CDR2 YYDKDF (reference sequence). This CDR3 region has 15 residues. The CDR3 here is CATSRDLEGQETQYF. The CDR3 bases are TGTGCCACCAGCAGAGATCTCGAGGGACAAGAGACCCAGTACTTC.

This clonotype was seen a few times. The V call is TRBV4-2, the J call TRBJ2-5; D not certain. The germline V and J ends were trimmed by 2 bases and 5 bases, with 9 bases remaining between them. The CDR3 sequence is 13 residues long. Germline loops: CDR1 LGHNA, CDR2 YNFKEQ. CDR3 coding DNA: TGTGCCAGCAGCCAATTGGGTCGTGAGACCCAGTACTTC. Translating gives CASSQLGRETQYF.

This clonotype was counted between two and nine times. The CDR3 protein is CASSVRIQDTQYF. The CDR3 DNA sequence: TGTGCCAGCAGTGTTCGCATCCAGGATACGCAGTATTTT. The rearrangement joins TRBV6-4 to TRBJ2-3; D is unresolved. V was pared by 4 bases and J by 6 bases, with 11 bases between. CDR1 is MRHNA and CDR2 is SNTAGT in the germline V gene. This CDR3 region has 13 residues.

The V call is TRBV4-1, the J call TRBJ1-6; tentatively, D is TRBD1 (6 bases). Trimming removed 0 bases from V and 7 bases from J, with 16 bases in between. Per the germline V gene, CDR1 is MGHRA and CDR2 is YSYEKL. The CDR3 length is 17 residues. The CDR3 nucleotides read TGCGCCAGCAGCCAAGATGCGGGGGGGCGGGAGAATTCACCCCTCCACTTT. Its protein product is CASSQDAGGRENSPLHF.

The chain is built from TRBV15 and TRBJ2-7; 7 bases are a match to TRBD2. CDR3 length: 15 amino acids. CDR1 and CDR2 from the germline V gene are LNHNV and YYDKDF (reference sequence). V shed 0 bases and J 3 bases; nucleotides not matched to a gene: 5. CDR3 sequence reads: CATSRDPSGGYEQYF. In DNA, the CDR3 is TGTGCCACCAGCAGAGACCCTAGCGGCGGCTACGAGCAGTACTTC.

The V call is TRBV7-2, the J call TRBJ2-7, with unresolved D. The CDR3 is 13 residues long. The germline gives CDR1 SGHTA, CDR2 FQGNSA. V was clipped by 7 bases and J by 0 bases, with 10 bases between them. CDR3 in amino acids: CASTEHVSYEQYF. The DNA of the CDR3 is TGTGCCAGCACCGAACACGTCTCCTACGAGCAGTACTTC.

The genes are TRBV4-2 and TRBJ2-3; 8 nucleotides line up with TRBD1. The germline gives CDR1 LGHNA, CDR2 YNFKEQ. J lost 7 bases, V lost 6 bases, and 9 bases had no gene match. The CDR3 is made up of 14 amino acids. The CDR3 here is CASSTGGPANTQYF. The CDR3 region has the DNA TGTGCCAGCAGTACAGGGGGACCCGCTAATACGCAGTATTTT.

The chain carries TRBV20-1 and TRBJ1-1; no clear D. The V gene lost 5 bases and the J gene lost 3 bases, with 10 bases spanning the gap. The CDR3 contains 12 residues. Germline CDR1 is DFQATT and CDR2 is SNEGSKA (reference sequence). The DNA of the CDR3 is TGCAGTGCTCATCAAGGGTACACTGAAGCTTTCTTT. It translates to CSAHQGYTEAFF.

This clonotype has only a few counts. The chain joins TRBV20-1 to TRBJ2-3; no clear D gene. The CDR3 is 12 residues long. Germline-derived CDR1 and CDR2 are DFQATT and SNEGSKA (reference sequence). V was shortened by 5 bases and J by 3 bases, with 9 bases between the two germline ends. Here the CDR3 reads CSACPSTDTQYF. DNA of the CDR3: TGCAGTGCTTGCCCCAGTACAGATACGCAGTATTTT.

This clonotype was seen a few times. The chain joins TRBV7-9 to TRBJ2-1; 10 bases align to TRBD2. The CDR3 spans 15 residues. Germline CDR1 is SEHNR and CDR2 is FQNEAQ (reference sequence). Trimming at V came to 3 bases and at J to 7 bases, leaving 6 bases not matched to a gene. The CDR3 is CASSLAEREGNEQFF. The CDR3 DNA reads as TGTGCCAGCAGCTTGGCCGAGCGGGAGGGGAATGAGCAGTTCTTC.

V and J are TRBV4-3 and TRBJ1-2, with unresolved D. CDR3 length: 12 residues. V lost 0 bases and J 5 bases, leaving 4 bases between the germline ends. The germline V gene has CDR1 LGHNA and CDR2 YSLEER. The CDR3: CASSQEHYGYTF. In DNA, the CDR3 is TGCGCCAGCAGCCAAGAACATTATGGCTACACCTTC.

CDR3: CASSLGPRSTDTQYF. CDR3 in DNA: TGTGCCAGCAGCTTAGGACCGAGGAGCACAGATACGCAGTATTTT. The chain combines TRBV13 with TRBJ2-3; no reliable D call. CDR1 is PRHDT and CDR2 is FYEKMQ in the germline V gene (reference sequence). Trimming took 0 bases from V and 0 from J, leaving 7 bases between them. The CDR3 consists of 15 residues.

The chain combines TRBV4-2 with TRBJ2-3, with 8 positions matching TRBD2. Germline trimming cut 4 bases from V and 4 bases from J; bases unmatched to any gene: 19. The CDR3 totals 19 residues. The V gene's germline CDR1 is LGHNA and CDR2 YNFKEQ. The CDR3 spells CASSPRELAGILPPDTQYF. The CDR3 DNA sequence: TGTGCCAGCAGCCCCAGAGAGCTAGCGGGCATACTTCCCCCAGATACGCAGTATTTT.

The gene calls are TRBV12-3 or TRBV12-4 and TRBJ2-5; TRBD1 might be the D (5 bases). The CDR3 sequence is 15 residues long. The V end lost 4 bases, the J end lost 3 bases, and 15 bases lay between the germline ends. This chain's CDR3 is CASSSGREAEETQYF. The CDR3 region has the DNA TGTGCCAGCAGTTCTGGCAGGGAAGCAGAAGAGACCCAGTACTTC.

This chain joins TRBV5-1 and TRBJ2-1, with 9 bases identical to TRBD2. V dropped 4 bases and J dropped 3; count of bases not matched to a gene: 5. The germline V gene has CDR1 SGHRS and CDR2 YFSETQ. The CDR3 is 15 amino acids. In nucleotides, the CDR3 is TGCGCCAGCAGCCCACTAGCGGGCTTCTACAATGAGCAGTTCTTC. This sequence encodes CASSPLAGFYNEQFF.

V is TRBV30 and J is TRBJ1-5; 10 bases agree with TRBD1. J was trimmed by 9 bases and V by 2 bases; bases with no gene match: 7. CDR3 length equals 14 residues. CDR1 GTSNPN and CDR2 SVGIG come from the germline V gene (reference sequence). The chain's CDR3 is CAWSFDRDRGPQHF. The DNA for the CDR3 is TGTGCCTGGAGTTTCGACCGGGACAGGGGGCCCCAGCATTTT.

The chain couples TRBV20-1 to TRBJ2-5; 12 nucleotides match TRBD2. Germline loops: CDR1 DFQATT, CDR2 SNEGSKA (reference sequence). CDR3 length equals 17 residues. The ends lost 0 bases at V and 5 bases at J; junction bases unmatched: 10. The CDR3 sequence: CSARDSHTSGRMETQYF. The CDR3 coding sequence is TGCAGTGCTAGAGACAGTCATACTAGCGGGAGGATGGAGACCCAGTACTTC.

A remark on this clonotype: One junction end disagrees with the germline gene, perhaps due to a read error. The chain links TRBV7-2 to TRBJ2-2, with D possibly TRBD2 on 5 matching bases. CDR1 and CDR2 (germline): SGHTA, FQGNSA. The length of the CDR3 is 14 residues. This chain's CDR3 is CASSPGLGTGELLF. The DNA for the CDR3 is TGTGCCAGCAGCCCCGGGCTGGGAACCGGGGAGCTGCTTTTT.

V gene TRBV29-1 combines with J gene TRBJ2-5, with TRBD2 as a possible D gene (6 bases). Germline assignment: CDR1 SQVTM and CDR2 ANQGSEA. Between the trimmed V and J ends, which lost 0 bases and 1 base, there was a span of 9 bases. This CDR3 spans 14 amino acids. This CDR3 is CSVEDWGLQETQYF. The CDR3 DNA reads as TGCAGCGTTGAAGATTGGGGACTCCAAGAGACCCAGTACTTC.

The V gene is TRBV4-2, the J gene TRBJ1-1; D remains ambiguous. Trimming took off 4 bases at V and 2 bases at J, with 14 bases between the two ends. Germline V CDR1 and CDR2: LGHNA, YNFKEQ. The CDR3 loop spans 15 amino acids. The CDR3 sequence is CASSPQSQPNTEAFF. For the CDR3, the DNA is TGTGCCAGCAGCCCACAGAGCCAGCCCAACACTGAAGCTTTCTTT.

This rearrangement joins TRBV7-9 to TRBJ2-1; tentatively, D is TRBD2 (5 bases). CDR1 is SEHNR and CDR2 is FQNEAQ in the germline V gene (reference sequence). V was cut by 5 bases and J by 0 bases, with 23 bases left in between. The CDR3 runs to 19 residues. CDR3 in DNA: TGTGCCAGCAGCGGAGGCGTCGGATCGGTGGGGAGCTCCTACAATGAGCAGTTCTTC. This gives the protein CASSGGVGSVGSSYNEQFF.

CDR3 region: CSARDLESYEQYF. The CDR3 DNA follows: TGCAGTGCTAGAGATTTAGAGTCCTACGAGCAGTACTTC. The chain recombines TRBV20-1 with TRBJ2-7; D ambiguous. CDR1 is DFQATT, CDR2 SNEGSKA, per germline (reference sequence). The CDR3 is 13 residues long. Trimming removed 0 bases at V and 1 base at J, with 7 bases between.

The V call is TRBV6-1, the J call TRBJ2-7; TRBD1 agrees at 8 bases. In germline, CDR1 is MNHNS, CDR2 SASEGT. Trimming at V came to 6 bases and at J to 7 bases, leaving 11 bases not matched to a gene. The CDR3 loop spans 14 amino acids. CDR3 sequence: CASRSDRVHGEQYF. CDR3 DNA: TGTGCCAGCAGATCGGACAGGGTACATGGGGAGCAGTACTTC.

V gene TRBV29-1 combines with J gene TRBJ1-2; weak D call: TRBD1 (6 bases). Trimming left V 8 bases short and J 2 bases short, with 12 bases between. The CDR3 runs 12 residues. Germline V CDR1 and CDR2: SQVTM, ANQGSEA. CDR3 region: CSTGQSNYGYTF. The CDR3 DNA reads TGCAGCACAGGACAGTCCAACTATGGCTACACCTTC.

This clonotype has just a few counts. The CDR3 region has the DNA TGCAGTGCGGGAACGGGTAGCTCCTACAATGAGCAGTTCTTC. Protein sequence: CSAGTGSSYNEQFF. V gene TRBV20-1 combines with J gene TRBJ2-1; D unresolved. Germline assignment: CDR1 DFQATT and CDR2 SNEGSKA (reference sequence). The CDR3 spans 14 residues. The germline V and J ends were trimmed by 6 bases and 0 bases, with 12 bases remaining between them.

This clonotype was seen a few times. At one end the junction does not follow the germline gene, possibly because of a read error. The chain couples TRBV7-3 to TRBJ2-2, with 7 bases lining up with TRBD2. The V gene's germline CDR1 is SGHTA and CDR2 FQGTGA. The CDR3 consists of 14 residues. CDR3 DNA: TGCGCCAGCAGCCCCACTAGCGCGGCCGGGGAGCTGTTTTTT. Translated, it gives CASSPTSAAGELFF.

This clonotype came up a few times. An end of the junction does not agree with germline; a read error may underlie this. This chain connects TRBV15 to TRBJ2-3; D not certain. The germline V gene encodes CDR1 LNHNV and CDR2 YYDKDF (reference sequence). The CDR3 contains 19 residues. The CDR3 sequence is CATSGDRYQPHLSTDTQYF. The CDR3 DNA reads TGTGCCACCAGCGGAGATAGGTACCAGCCCCACCTTAGCACAGATACGCAGTATTTT.